The next 9 T cell receptor beta chains were all read from a single sample in a study of shared clonotypes between healthy human individuals. The method was immunoSEQ multiplex PCR; TCRdb's version includes in-frame clones alone and lacks a portion of them. The sample contains some 2,100,000 clones, around 95% of which appear only once. The sample taken for sequencing was naive CD4+ T cells sorted from blood. Subset here: CD45RA+ positively selected. These receptors came from a man aged 18 to 30 in good health.

The rearrangement joins TRBV9 to TRBJ2-3; TRBD1 matches 7 bases. The CDR3 contains 15 residues. With 2 bases clipped from V and 0 bases from J, the junction kept 3 bases outside the gene matches. In germline, CDR1 is SGDLS, CDR2 YYNGEE. The CDR3 DNA follows: TGTGCCAGCAGCGTGAGGGGGCAAAGCACAGATACGCAGTATTTT. Its protein product is CASSVRGQSTDTQYF.

The V and J genes are TRBV6-6 and TRBJ2-7; perhaps TRBD2 as D (6 bases). Trimming removed 6 bases at V and 3 bases at J, with 15 bases between. There are 14 residues in the CDR3. CDR1 and CDR2 from the germline V gene are MNHNY and SVGAGI (reference sequence). The CDR3 coding sequence is TGTGCCAGCAGGCTCAGGGAGGTGAACTACGAGCAGTACTTC. Amino acids: CASRLREVNYEQYF.

This clone was found once. CDR3 bases: TGCGCCAGCAGCCAAGAGGCGGGCTACCTTAATCAGCCCCAGCATTTT. Residues: CASSQEAGYLNQPQHF. This chain links TRBV4-3 with TRBJ1-5; D uncertain. V dropped 0 bases and J dropped 4 bases, with 13 bases sitting between them. CDR3 length: 16 residues. Per the germline V gene, CDR1 is LGHNA and CDR2 is YSLEER.

The chain links TRBV9 to TRBJ2-3, with D possibly TRBD2 on 5 matching bases. With 3 bases removed from V and 2 bases from J, the gap between germline ends came to 19 bases. Per the germline V gene, CDR1 is SGDLS and CDR2 is YYNGEE. This CDR3 has 17 residues. CDR3 sequence (DNA): TGTGCCAGCAGCGCCCGTGCGAGCGGACCCTTCACAGATACGCAGTATTTT. It is translated as CASSARASGPFTDTQYF.

The chain links TRBV18 to TRBJ2-3; 10 bases are shared with TRBD2. The germline CDR1 and CDR2 sequences are KGHSH and LQKENI. The CDR3 loop spans 15 amino acids. V shed 1 base, J shed 5 bases, and the junction held 3 bases outside the gene matches. The CDR3 nucleotides read TGTGCCAGCTCACCACAGCGGGGGGGCCAAGATACGCAGTATTTT. The encoded protein is CASSPQRGGQDTQYF.

V and J are TRBV11-3 and TRBJ2-3; 9 bases match TRBD1. The CDR3 extends over 16 amino acids. Germline CDR1 reads SGHNT; CDR2 reads YENEEA. Trimming cost V 3 bases and J 2 bases; bases outside gene matches: 6. As DNA, the CDR3 is TGTGCCAGCAGCTTCGGGGACAGGGTAGACACAGATACGCAGTATTTT. This sequence encodes CASSFGDRVDTDTQYF.

This clone was seen only once. V and J are TRBV6-7 and TRBJ1-1, with TRBD1 identical over 7 bases. TRBV6-7 is identified as an open reading frame with a role that is uncertain. The V and J ends lost 5 bases and 5 bases, in that order; junction bases with no gene match: 5. This CDR3 region has 13 residues. CDR3 in DNA: TGTGCCAGCAGTACAGGGGCCGGTACTGAAGCTTTCTTT. Protein product: CASSTGAGTEAFF.

The chain joins TRBV30 to TRBJ1-1; D might be TRBD1 (6 bases). Germline CDR1 and CDR2: GTSNPN and SVGIG (reference sequence). The CDR3 is 15 residues long. The germline V and J ends were trimmed by 3 bases and 3 bases, with 17 bases remaining between them. CDR3 loop: CAWSPSSGAYTEAFF. Here the CDR3 DNA reads TGTGCCTGGAGCCCATCGTCGGGGGCCTACACTGAAGCTTTCTTT.

This clone was observed once. This chain uses TRBV7-2 with TRBJ1-2, with unresolved D. Between the trimmed V and J ends, which lost 5 bases and 8 bases, there was a span of 18 bases. This CDR3 is 14 amino acids long. Per germline, CDR1 SGHTA and CDR2 FQGNSA. The CDR3 sequence is CASSPEFRTGGYTF. The CDR3, as DNA: TGTGCCAGCAGCCCTGAATTCCGGACTGGGGGCTACACCTTC.